The rows below give T cell receptor beta chains drawn from one sample of a study of shared clonotypes between healthy human individuals. The repertoire was sequenced with immunoSEQ multiplex PCR; TCRdb's copy has only in-frame clones and lacks some. The repertoire includes approximately 980,000 clones, 76% of them detected once, and roughly 1.5% sits in the top ten. Input material: memory CD4+ T cells sorted from blood. These receptors all stem from a man aged 18 to 30 in good health. The CDR3 runs from the conserved cysteine through the conserved F or W. The D gene is left open where the match is weak. Size is stated for part of the rows, as once, few or many counts, or as a class when the clone is expanded.

clone size	D gene	V gene	J gene	CDR3 protein	CDR3 DNA
-	TRBD1	TRBV7-9	TRBJ1-6	CASSSTGYTSPLHF	TGTGCCAGCAGCTCGACAGGGTATACTTCACCCCTCCACTTT
-	-	TRBV5-4	TRBJ1-2	CASSLVGDYGYTF	TGTGCCAGCAGCTTGGTAGGGGACTATGGCTACACCTTC
-	-	TRBV10-3	TRBJ1-2	CAISEPASYGYTF	TGTGCCATCAGTGAGCCGGCCTCCTATGGCTACACCTTC
-	-	TRBV29-1	TRBJ1-1	CSVAVPGQHTRAFF	TGCAGCGTTGCGGTTCCGGGACAACATACGAGGGCTTTCTTT
-	-	TRBV5-1	TRBJ1-6	CASSQTGTQGSPLHF	TGCGCCAGCAGCCAGACCGGGACCCAGGGGTCACCCCTCCACTTT
few	-	TRBV6-4	TRBJ2-5	CASSYGGAGIQETQYF	TGTGCCAGCAGTTATGGGGGTGCGGGGATCCAAGAGACCCAGTACTTC
few	-	TRBV7-2	TRBJ2-2	CASSSARDTFFANTGELFF	TGTGCCAGCAGCTCGGCCCGGGACACTTTTTTCGCGAACACCGGGGAGCTGTTTTTT
few	-	TRBV30	TRBJ1-4	CAWSRTATNEKLFF	TGTGCCTGGAGTAGGACTGCAACTAATGAAAAACTGTTTTTT
-	-	TRBV5-6	TRBJ2-5	CASSRTWEPVETQYF	TGTGCCAGCAGCCGGACGTGGGAGCCAGTAGAGACCCAGTACTTC
-	-	TRBV18	TRBJ1-2	CASSPGQPNYGYTF	TGTGCCAGCTCACCAGGACAGCCTAACTATGGCTACACCTTC
-	-	TRBV18	TRBJ2-4	CASSLELGLVGKNIQYF	TGTGCCAGCTCACTGGAGCTTGGTCTAGTAGGCAAAAACATTCAGTACTTC
-	-	TRBV5-1	TRBJ2-3	CASSLTGIPDTQYF	TGCGCCAGCAGCTTGACAGGGATTCCCGATACGCAGTATTTT
-	-	TRBV7-6	TRBJ2-1	CASSLGSTEQFF	TGTGCCAGCAGCTTAGGTAGCACTGAGCAGTTCTTC
-	-	TRBV7-2	TRBJ1-4	CASSLGRNEKLFF	TGTGCCAGCAGCTTGGGGAGAAATGAAAAACTGTTTTTT
-	TRBD1	TRBV9	TRBJ1-1	CASSAPGTGPTEAFF	TGTGCCAGCAGCGCTCCAGGGACAGGGCCCACTGAAGCTTTCTTT
-	TRBD1	TRBV6-5	TRBJ2-1	CASSYSGTGYNEQFF	TGTGCCAGCAGTTACTCCGGGACAGGTTACAATGAGCAGTTCTTC
-	-	TRBV2	TRBJ2-7	CASSLARSYEQYF	TGTGCCAGCAGCTTGGCCCGTTCCTACGAGCAGTACTTC
once	TRBD1	TRBV23-1	TRBJ1-6	CASSPNHLGQLNSPLHF	TGCGCCAGCAGTCCCAATCATCTGGGACAGTTAAATTCACCCCTCCACTTT
-	-	TRBV5-5	TRBJ1-3	CASSPEVRSGNTIYF	TGTGCCAGCAGCCCGGAAGTACGCTCTGGAAACACCATATATTTT
-	TRBD1	TRBV10-3	TRBJ2-7	CASRDREKGEQYF	TGTGCCAGCAGGGACAGGGAAAAGGGCGAGCAGTACTTC
many	-	TRBV5-4	TRBJ2-1	CASSQEKTYNEQFF	TGTGCCAGCAGCCAAGAAAAGACCTACAATGAGCAGTTCTTC
-	-	TRBV5-1	TRBJ2-7	CASSLAGAPSEQYF	TGCGCCAGCAGCTTGGCAGGGGCCCCTAGCGAGCAGTACTTC
-	TRBD1	TRBV5-1	TRBJ1-4	CASKGQGGSANEKLFF	TGCGCCAGCAAAGGACAGGGAGGATCAGCTAATGAAAAACTGTTTTTT
-	-	TRBV10-3	TRBJ1-2	CAITPWMNTNYGYTF	TGTGCCATCACGCCCTGGATGAACACTAACTATGGCTACACCTTC
-	TRBD1	TRBV13	TRBJ2-7	CASSPGTGSHEQYF	TGTGCCAGCAGCCCCGGGACAGGGAGCCACGAGCAGTACTTC
once	TRBD1	TRBV11-2	TRBJ1-4	CASSRGTDEKLFF	TGTGCCAGCAGCCGAGGGACAGATGAAAAACTGTTTTTT